This T cell receptor beta chain came from a study of blood T cells in healthy people across ages. General observations from the study: Naive T cell percentage showed a strong correlation with the diversity of TCR beta.

The use of a sample-barcoded 5' primer and a J-beta primer mix characterized a second PCR of about 7 to 12 cycles. The yield of each sample was at least 2.5 million CDR3-containing paired-end reads. TCRdb itself ran the 5' RACE reads through MiXCR, one entry per CDR3 protein. The profile shows under 950,000 distinct CDR3 sequences, about 24% of them singletons. This clonotype was counted a few times. The antigen is not known. CDR3 length equals 16 residues. Trimming cost V 1 base and J 2 bases, with 15 bases left between them. Germline values: CDR1 SGHKS, CDR2 YYEKEE (reference sequence). The clonotype comes from a man between 65 and 79 years old in good health. V and J are TRBV5-5 and TRBJ1-2, with D hard to call. Sequencing input: blood. The CDR3 reads CASSLKGHTRNYGYTF. The CDR3, as DNA: TGTGCCAGCAGCTTGAAAGGGCACACCAGGAACTATGGCTACACCTTC.